The T cell receptor beta chain described here comes from a study of Graves' ophthalmopathy and Graves' hyperthyroidism. This clonotype occurred many times. Its specificity is not known. V dropped 5 bases and J dropped 5 bases, with 24 bases sitting between them. The germline V gene encodes CDR1 SGHAT and CDR2 FQDESV (reference sequence). The CDR3 consists of 17 residues. RNA transcripts yielded amplified TCR beta CDR3 regions. RT-PCR with HTBI primers came first, then second-round multiplex PCR. One entry per CDR3 protein, called by TCRdb with MiXCR from the multiplex PCR reads. The data show roughly 480,000 distinct CDR3 sequences, roughly an eighth seen once. Overall study findings and caveats: Most expanded clonotypes in thyroid above 0.001 frequency also showed up in blood.

The sample was blood. This chain joins TRBV11-1 and TRBJ1-1; weak D call: TRBD1 (6 bases). The clonotype originates from a woman in her thirties with Graves' ophthalmopathy. CDR3 region: CASSTLRGGRVGTEAFF. The CDR3 DNA reads TGTGCCAGCAGCACTCTTAGGGGGGGCAGGGTTGGAACTGAAGCTTTCTTT.